One sample yielded the 11 T cell receptor beta chains listed below, sequenced in a study of blood T cell repertoires in COVID-19. Repertoires were generated with immunoSEQ multiplex PCR, while TCRdb's copy carries only in-frame clones and drops some. This table holds around 180,000 clones, around 83% found once. Sequenced: peripheral blood. All receptors derive from a woman in her twenties or thirties with active or convalescent COVID-19.

By proportion, this clone is medium-sized. The chain joins TRBV12-5 to TRBJ1-2; D is perhaps TRBD1 (5 bases). CDR1 and CDR2 from the germline V gene are LGHNT and FRNRAP. This CDR3 has 15 amino acids. Trimming pared 2 bases from V and 6 bases from J, leaving 16 bases between. CDR3 amino acids: CASGLSEQATNGYTF. The CDR3 DNA follows: TGTGCTAGTGGTTTGAGCGAACAGGCGACCAATGGCTACACCTTC.

This chain joins TRBV9 and TRBJ1-1, with D perhaps matching TRBD1 (6 bases). The V end was cut by 1 base, the J end by 5 bases, with 9 bases between. The CDR3 has 13 residues. CDR1 is SGDLS and CDR2 is YYNGEE in the germline V gene. For the CDR3, the DNA is TGTGCCAGCAGCGTAACAGGGTATACTGAAGCTTTCTTT. Amino acids: CASSVTGYTEAFF.

This chain links TRBV21-1 with TRBJ1-2; no DNA check was done on the table's D call, TRBD1. TRBV21-1 is listed as a pseudogene. This CDR3 is 14 amino acids long. The CDR3 region has the DNA TGTGCCAGCAGCAAAAAGGACAGGGGTCATGGCTACACCTTC. This codes for CASSKKDRGHGYTF.

The rearrangement joins TRBV5-6 to TRBJ1-2, with 7 bases lining up with TRBD1. Looked up from germline, CDR1 is SGHDT and CDR2 is YYEEEE. Trimming took 6 bases from V and 1 from J; bases not matched to a gene: 6. CDR3 length: 14 residues. The CDR3 DNA reads TGTGCCAGCACCGAGACAGGGTTTAACTATGGCTACACCTTC. Translating gives CASTETGFNYGYTF.

The rearrangement uses TRBV10-3 and TRBJ2-7, with 9 bases fitting TRBD2. Per germline, CDR1 ENHRY and CDR2 SYGVKD. The CDR3 consists of 14 residues. The ends lost 2 bases at V and 3 bases at J; junction bases unmatched: 2. CDR3 in amino acids: CAISEGGRGYEQYF. DNA for the CDR3: TGTGCCATCAGTGAGGGCGGGAGGGGCTACGAGCAGTACTTC.

The V gene is TRBV2, the J gene TRBJ1-3; D may be TRBD1 (5 bases). The CDR3 is 15 residues long. Trimming left V 6 bases short and J 2 bases short, with 14 bases between. The germline CDR1 and CDR2 sequences are SNHLY and FYNNEI. The CDR3 spells CASRADLGPGNTIYF. The CDR3, as DNA: TGTGCCAGCAGAGCAGATTTGGGGCCTGGAAACACCATATATTTT.

This clone was detected only once. This chain joins TRBV6-5 and TRBJ1-1; 8 bases fit TRBD1. The CDR3 consists of 15 residues. Germline CDR1 MNHEY, CDR2 SVGAGI. V shed 2 bases, J shed 5 bases, and the junction held 7 bases outside the gene matches. CDR3 sequence: CASSYHRGEGTEAFF. The CDR3 DNA reads TGTGCCAGCAGTTACCACAGGGGGGAAGGTACTGAAGCTTTCTTT.

The chain combines TRBV6-1 with TRBJ1-6; tentative D call: TRBD1 (5 bases). Germline V gene lookup returns CDR1 MNHNS and CDR2 SASEGT. Trimming removed 3 bases at V and 7 bases at J, with 10 bases between. The CDR3 consists of 14 residues. The DNA for the CDR3 is TGTGCCAGCAGTGACAGGGCTGAGAATTCACCCCTCCACTTT. Its translation: CASSDRAENSPLHF.

The CDR3 is CASSLADSARNIQYF. In DNA form, the CDR3 reads TGCGCCAGCAGCTTGGCTGACAGTGCGCGGAACATTCAGTACTTC. The chain is built from TRBV5-1 and TRBJ2-4; TRBD1 is a possible D gene (5 bases). Germline V gene lookup returns CDR1 SGHRS and CDR2 YFSETQ. The V gene lost 0 bases and the J gene lost 7 bases, with 14 bases spanning the gap. CDR3 length: 15 amino acids.

A single count supports this clone. This chain uses TRBV19 with TRBJ1-2; the match to TRBD1 covers 10 bases. This CDR3 region has 15 residues. Germline CDR1 is LNHDA and CDR2 is SQIVND (reference sequence). V trimming: 7 bases; J trimming: 8 bases; junction bases outside the gene matches: 13. The CDR3 is CASTLDRGLRAGYTF. CDR3 sequence (DNA): TGTGCCAGTACCCTCGACAGGGGGCTCCGAGCCGGCTACACCTTC.

The chain joins TRBV27 to TRBJ2-7; TRBD2 is a possible D gene (6 bases). V was cut by 6 bases and J by 11 bases, with 11 bases left in between. Germline V lookup: CDR1 MNHEY, CDR2 SMNVEV (reference sequence). The CDR3 spans 10 residues. The CDR3 coding sequence is TGTGCCAGCAGCTCGGGAGACGAGTACTTC. This sequence encodes CASSSGDEYF.